This paragraph covers one TCR beta chain sequence. Its cognate antigen is unknown. These data are taken from a study of cytotoxic CD8 clonotypes in ibrutinib-treated CLL. Turning to the study itself: Partial responses totalled approximately 25 and complete responses 2; after median 68 months, 14 remained remitted and approximately twelve progressed. Whole-study findings and limits: Rising at ibrutinib response, clonality subsequently fell back toward baseline at progression.

Per the germline V gene, CDR1 is SNHLY and CDR2 is FYNNEI. The CDR3 is 15 amino acids. The trim removed 8 bases at V and 3 bases at J, leaving 8 bases unmatched. Clones were sequenced by immunoSEQ multiplex PCR, and TCRdb holds only the in-frame ones, with some missing. The repertoire holds about 68,000 clones, with around 82% as singletons. This specimen was PBMCs, taken at disease progression, from a patient treated with ibrutinib. The chain carries TRBV2 and TRBJ2-3; the match to TRBD2 covers 10 bases. The sequence came from a human donor with chronic lymphocytic leukemia. The CDR3, as DNA: TGTGCCAGCGGTCAGCGGGGGGGGAAGACAGATACGCAGTATTTT. It codes for CASGQRGGKTDTQYF.